This T cell receptor (beta chain) was retrieved from a study of shared clonotypes between healthy human individuals (dated by TCRdb to about 2020). A note on the overall study: The cohort comprised a couple of women and three men aged 18 to 49 years. For each donor, three plates each were used for CD4 naive and CD4 memory, two plates were used for CD8 naive, and one plate was used for CD8 memory. Blood TCR repertoires of about five healthy adults were deeply sequenced to estimate repertoire size and the extent of clonotype sharing between individuals. To increase sequencing depth and limit assay-specific biases, TCR repertoire library preparation and sequencing were carried out by different laboratories using diverse techniques. Each donor's leukapheresis produced roughly between about 0.9 and 9.5 billion PBMCs. What the research found in general, with its limitations: Based on pairwise subsampling, the degree of clonotype sharing among donors was expected to be affected by sequencing depth. Clonotypes shared by all four sorted-subset donors showed higher generation probabilities than non-shared clonotypes. Only blood was sampled, and tissue TCR repertoires likely differ from those in blood. Sharing across several donors was observed for roughly 5.4% of naive CD4, 3.5% of naive CD8, over 2% of memory CD4, and about 0.39% of memory CD8 clonotypes. Because the study included only a small number of donors, the genetic and exposure-history diversity represented was limited. Even with the large sequencing depth, rarefaction of the sorted-subset datasets indicated that sequencing was incomplete. Naive subsets generally had larger estimated clonotype richness than memory subsets.

Donors were healthy HIV-negative adults with no recently reported acute infections or vaccinations. Every donor was a Caucasian adult living in Nashville, Tennessee, USA. Magnetic negative selection was used to enrich CD4+ T cells, after which naive cells were positively selected on CD45RA and the negative fraction became the memory subset. After blood collection by leukapheresis, PBMCs were isolated using Ficoll-Histopaque density gradient centrifugation and then cryopreserved in the vapor phase of liquid nitrogen. Purity and quantity of every magnetically sorted T cell population were checked by analytical flow cytometry. Genomic DNA was isolated from every sorted fraction and measured by UV absorbance on a Nanodrop 2000c. A note on this clone: The specificity of this receptor is unknown. No quality values exist for individual bases; no much larger clone is one base distant.

V and J lose 4 bases and 1 base, and a span of 12 bases separates them. There are 15 amino acids in the CDR3, from cysteine to phenylalanine inclusive. CDR3 DNA is the only sequence kept; it has 45 bases, read in frame from the first base. CDR1 is given as SEHNR and CDR2 as FQNEAQ, both from the germline V gene (reference sequence). Using the deep immunoSEQ assay, multiplex PCR amplified TCR CDR3 regions from genomic DNA. Extracted genomic DNA from each cell subset was distributed evenly across all wells of several immunoSEQ 96-well plates, and each plate was treated as a replicate. Each replicate PCR for sorted subsets received about 180 ng genomic DNA, equal to tens of thousands of T cell genomes. Purified libraries were quantified with a Qubit 3.0 fluorometer, sized on a Bioanalyzer 2100, and re-quantified with the KAPA Library Quantification kit. Each immunoSEQ 96-well plate was sequenced on its own single-read 150-cycle Illumina NextSeq 550 flow cell. Under the source paper's analysis protocol: The immunoSEQ output contained only junctional sequences without quality scores, so filtering could not match that applied to full-length reads. Sequences were annotated with PyIR, a Python wrapper for IgBLAST v1.9, using IMGT germline references to assign V/J genes and CDR3. Reads were filtered out if the reads had weak V/J assignments (E-value above 1e-6), no CDR3, stop codons, out-of-frame junctions, or ambiguous translated residues. V3J clonotypes were defined by identical inferred V gene, J gene, and CDR3 amino acid sequence. Percentage overlap between repertoires was computed as shared unique clonotypes divided by the size of the smaller repertoire. Three approaches were used to assess repertoire richness: RTK rarefaction, the Chao1 estimator, and Recon v2.1 estimates of unobserved clonotypes. Generation probabilities were computed with OLGA for all TCRbeta clonotypes obtained by the gDNA method from several donors. The table comes from immuneACCESS by way of TCRdb, which keeps in-frame sequences with V and J called. Part of the clones is missing from these tables; in studies checked, under half for an unresolved V gene and the rest for unknown reasons. The DNA was the basis for D and trimming; V, J and clone size are from that table. For this sample the table gives about 1 million clones, of which about 74% were detected only once. Approximately 1.5% of the sample is in the top ten clones.

Input material: memory CD4+ T cells sorted from blood. The intended sense of this specimen's cell subset or site label: CD45RA-negative fraction. The sequence derives from a man aged 18 to 35 in good health. The V and J segments used are TRBV7-9 and TRBJ2-3; TRBD2 could be the D gene, as 5 bases match. The sequence in DNA is TGTGCCAGCAGCTCCTACCTGGGAGGCACAGATACGCAGTATTTT. This yields the protein CASSSYLGGTDTQYF. The full variable domain, completed from the reference TRBV7-9 and TRBJ2-3 proteins outside the CDR3, reads DTGVSQNPRHKITKRGQNVTFRCDPISEHNRLYWYRQTLGQGPEFLTYFQNEAQLEKSRLLSDRFSAERPKGSFSTLEIQRTEQGDSAMYLCASSSYLGGTDTQYFGPGTRLTVL.